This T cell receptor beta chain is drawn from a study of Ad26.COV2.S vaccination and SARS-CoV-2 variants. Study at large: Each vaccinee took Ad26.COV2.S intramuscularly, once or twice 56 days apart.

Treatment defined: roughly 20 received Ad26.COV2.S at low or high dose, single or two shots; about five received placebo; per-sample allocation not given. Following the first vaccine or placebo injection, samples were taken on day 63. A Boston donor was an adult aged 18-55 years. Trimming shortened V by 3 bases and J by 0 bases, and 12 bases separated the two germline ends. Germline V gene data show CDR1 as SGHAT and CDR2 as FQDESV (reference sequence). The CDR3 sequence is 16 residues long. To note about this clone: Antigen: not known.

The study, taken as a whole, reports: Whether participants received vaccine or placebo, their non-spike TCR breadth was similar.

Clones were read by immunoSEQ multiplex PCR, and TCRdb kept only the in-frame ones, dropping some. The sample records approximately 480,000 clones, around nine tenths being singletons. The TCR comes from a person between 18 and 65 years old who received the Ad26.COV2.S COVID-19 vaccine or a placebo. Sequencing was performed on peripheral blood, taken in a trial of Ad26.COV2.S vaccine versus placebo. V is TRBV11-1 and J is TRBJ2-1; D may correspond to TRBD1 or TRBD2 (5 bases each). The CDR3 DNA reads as TGTGCCAGCAGCTTTGGGGGACCAGACTCCTACAATGAGCAGTTCTTC. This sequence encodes CASSFGGPDSYNEQFF.